This T cell receptor beta chain was documented in a study of blood T cell repertoires in COVID-19. Assay: immunoSEQ multiplex PCR; the TCRdb copy retains only in-frame clones and omits some. The table shows tens of thousands of clones, with about 91% occurring only once. J was trimmed by 6 bases and V by 7 bases; bases with no gene match: 11. The germline gives CDR1 SQVTM, CDR2 ANQGSEA. This CDR3 is 15 amino acids long. This chain uses TRBV29-1 with TRBJ2-2, with TRBD2 matching 10 bases. The receptor comes from a woman aged 65 to 85 with acute or convalescent COVID-19. Sequenced material: peripheral blood. The CDR3, as DNA: TGCAGCGCCCAGGGGCCTAGCGGGAGATCCGGGGAGCTGTTTTTT. This encodes CSAQGPSGRSGELFF.